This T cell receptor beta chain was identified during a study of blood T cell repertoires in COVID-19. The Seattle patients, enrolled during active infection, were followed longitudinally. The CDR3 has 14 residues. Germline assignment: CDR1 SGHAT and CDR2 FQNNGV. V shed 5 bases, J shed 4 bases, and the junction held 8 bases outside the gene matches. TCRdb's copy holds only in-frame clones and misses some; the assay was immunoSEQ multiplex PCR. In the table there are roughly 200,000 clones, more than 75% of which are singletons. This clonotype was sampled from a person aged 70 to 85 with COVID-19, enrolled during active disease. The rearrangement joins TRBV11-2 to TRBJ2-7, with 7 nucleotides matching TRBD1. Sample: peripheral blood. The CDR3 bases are TGTGCCAGCAGCCTGACAGGGCTAGGGTACGAGCAGTACTTC. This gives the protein CASSLTGLGYEQYF.